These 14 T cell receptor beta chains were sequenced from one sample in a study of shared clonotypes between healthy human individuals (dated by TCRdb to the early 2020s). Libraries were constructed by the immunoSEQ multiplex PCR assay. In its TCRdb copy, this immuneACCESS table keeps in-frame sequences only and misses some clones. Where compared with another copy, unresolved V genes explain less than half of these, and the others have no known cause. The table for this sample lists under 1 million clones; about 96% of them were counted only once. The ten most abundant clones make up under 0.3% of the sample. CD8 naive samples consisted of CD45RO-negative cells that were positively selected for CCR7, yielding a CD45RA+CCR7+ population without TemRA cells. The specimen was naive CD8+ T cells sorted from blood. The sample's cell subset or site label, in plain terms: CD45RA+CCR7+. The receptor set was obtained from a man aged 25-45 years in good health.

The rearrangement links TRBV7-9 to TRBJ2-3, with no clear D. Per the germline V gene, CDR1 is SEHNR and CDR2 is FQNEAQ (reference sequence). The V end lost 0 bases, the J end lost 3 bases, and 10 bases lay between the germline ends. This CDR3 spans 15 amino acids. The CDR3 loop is CASSLAVGGTDTQYF. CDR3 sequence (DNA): TGTGCCAGCAGCTTAGCTGTCGGCGGTACAGATACGCAGTATTTT.

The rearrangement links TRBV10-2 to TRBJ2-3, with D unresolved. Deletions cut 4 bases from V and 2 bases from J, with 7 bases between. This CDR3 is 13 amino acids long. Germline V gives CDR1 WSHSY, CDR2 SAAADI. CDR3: CASSGVNTDTQYF. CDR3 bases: TGCGCCAGCAGTGGGGTGAACACAGATACGCAGTATTTT.

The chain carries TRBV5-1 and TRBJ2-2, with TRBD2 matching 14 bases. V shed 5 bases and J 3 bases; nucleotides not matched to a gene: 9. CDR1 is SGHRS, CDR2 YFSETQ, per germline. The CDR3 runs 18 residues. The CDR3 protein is CASRLGLAGDLDTGELFF. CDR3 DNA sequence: TGCGCCAGCAGACTGGGACTAGCGGGAGATCTCGACACCGGGGAGCTGTTTTTT.

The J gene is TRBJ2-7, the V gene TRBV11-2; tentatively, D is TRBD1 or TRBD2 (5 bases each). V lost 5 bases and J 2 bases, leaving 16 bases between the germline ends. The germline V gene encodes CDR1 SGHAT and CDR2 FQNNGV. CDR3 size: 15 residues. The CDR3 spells CASSAFAGTAYEQYF. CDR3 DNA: TGTGCCAGCAGCGCCTTCGCTGGGACGGCCTACGAGCAGTACTTC.

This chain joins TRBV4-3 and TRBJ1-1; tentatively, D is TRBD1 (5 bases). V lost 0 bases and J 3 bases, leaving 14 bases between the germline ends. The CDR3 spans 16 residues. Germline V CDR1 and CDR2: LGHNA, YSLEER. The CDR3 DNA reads TGCGCCAGCAGCCAAGAGCGAGGGACGATGGACACTGAAGCTTTCTTT. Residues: CASSQERGTMDTEAFF.

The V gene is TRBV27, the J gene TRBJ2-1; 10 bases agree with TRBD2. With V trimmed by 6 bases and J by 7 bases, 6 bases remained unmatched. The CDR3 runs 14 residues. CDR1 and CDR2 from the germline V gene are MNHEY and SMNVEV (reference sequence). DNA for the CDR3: TGTGCCAGCAGCGAACTAGCGGGATTTAATGAGCAGTTCTTC. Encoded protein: CASSELAGFNEQFF.

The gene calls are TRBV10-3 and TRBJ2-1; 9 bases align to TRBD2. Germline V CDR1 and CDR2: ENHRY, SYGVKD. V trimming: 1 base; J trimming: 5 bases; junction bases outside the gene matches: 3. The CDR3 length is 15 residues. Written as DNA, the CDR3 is TGTGCCATCAGTGAGTGGCGGGAGGGCCACAATGAGCAGTTCTTC. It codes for CAISEWREGHNEQFF.

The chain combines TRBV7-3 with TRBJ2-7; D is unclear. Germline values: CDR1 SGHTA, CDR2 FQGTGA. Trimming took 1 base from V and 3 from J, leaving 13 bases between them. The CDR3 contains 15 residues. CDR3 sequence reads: CASSLKDGPYYEQYF. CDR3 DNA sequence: TGTGCCAGCAGCTTAAAGGATGGGCCGTACTACGAGCAGTACTTC.

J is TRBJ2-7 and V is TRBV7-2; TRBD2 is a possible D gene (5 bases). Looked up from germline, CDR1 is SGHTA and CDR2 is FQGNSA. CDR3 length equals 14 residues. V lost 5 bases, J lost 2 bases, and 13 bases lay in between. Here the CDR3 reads CASSPFGIAYEQYF. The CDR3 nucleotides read TGTGCCAGCAGCCCCTTCGGGATTGCCTACGAGCAGTACTTC.

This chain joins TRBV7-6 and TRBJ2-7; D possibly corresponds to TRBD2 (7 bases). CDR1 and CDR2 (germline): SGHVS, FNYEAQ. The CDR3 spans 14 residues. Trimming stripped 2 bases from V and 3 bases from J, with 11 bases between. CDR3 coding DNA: TGTGCCAGCAGCTTATGGGAGGGGGGCTACGAGCAGTACTTC. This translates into CASSLWEGGYEQYF.

The CDR3 DNA is TGTGCCAGCAGCCCCAGGGGAGAGGGCGGTACCGGGGAGCTGTTTTTT. It codes for CASSPRGEGGTGELFF. The rearrangement links TRBV7-6 to TRBJ2-2; D might be TRBD1 (6 bases). V lost 5 bases to trimming and J lost 5 bases, with 18 bases between them. CDR3 length equals 16 residues. Germline V CDR1 and CDR2: SGHVS, FNYEAQ.

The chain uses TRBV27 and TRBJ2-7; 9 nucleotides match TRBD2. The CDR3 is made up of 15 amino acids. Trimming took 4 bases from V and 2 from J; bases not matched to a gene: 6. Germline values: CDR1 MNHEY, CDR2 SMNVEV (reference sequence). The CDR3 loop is CASSSLTSGTYEQYF. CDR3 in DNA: TGTGCCAGCAGTTCCCTGACTAGCGGTACCTACGAGCAGTACTTC.

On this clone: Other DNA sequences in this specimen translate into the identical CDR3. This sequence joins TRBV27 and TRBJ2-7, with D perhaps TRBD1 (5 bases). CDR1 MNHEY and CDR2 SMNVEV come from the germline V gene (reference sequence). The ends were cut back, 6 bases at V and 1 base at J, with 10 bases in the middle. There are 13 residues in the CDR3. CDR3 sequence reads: CASSLRQSYEQYF. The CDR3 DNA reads TGTGCCAGCAGCCTTAGACAGTCCTACGAGCAGTACTTC.

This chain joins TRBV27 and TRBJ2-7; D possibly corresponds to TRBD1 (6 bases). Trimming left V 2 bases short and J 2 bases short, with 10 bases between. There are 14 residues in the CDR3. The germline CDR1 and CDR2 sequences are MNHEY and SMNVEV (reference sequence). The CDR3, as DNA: TGTGCCAGCAGTTTAGGTGCAGGGGCCTACGAGCAGTACTTC. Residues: CASSLGAGAYEQYF.